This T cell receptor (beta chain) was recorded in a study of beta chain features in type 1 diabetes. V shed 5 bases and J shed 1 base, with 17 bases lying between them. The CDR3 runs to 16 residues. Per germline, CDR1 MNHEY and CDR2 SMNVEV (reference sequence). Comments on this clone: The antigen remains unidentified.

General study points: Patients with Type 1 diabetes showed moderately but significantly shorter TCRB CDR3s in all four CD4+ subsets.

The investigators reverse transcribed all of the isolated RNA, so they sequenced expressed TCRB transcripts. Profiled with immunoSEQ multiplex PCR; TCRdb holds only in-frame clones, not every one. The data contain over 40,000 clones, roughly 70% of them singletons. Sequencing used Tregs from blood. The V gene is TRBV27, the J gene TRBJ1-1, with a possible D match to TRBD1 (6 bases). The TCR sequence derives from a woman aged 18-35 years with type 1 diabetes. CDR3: CASSPELGAGNTEAFF. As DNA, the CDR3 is TGTGCCAGCAGTCCCGAGTTGGGGGCCGGGAACACTGAAGCTTTCTTT.